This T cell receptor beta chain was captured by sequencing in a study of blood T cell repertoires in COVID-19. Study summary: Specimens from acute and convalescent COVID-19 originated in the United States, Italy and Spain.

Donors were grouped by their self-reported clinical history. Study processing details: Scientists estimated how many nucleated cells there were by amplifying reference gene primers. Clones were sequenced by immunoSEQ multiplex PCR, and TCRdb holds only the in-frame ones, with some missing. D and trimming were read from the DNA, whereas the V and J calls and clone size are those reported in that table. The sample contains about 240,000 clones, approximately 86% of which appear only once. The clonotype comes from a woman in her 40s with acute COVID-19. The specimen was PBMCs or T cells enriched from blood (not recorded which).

The CDR3 region is CAIGRAGGSVYEQYF. The DNA of the CDR3 is TGTGCCATCGGAAGAGCGGGAGGGAGTGTGTACGAGCAGTACTTC. The rearrangement uses TRBV7-9 and TRBJ2-7; TRBD2 matches 10 bases. CDR3 length equals 15 residues. J gave up 4 bases and V 10 bases, and 13 bases lay outside the gene matches. CDR1 is SEHNR, CDR2 FQNEAQ, per germline (reference sequence).